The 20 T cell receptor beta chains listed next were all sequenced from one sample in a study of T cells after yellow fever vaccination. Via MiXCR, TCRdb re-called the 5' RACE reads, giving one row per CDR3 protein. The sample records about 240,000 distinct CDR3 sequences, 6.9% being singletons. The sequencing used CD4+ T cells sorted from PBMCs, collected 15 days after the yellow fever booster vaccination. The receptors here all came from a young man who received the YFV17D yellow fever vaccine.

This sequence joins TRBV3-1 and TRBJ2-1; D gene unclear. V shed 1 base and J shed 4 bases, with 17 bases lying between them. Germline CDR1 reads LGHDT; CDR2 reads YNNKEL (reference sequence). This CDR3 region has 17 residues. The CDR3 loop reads CASSQGELRRSYNEQFF. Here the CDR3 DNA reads TGTGCCAGCAGCCAAGGCGAGCTGAGGCGTTCTTACAATGAGCAGTTCTTC.

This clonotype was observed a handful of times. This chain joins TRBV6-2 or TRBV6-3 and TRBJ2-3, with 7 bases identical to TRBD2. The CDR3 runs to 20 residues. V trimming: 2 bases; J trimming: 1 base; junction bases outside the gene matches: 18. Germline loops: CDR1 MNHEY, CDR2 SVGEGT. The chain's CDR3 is CASSYRPGGSLRLRTDTQYF. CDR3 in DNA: TGTGCCAGCAGTTACCGCCCCGGCGGGAGCCTCCGCCTCCGCACAGATACGCAGTATTTT.

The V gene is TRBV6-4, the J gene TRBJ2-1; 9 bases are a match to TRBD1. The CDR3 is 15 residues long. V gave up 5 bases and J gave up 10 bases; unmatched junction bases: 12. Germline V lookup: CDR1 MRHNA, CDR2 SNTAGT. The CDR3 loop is CASSSETGGSGEQFF. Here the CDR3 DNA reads TGTGCCAGCAGTAGCGAAACAGGGGGCTCCGGGGAGCAGTTCTTC.

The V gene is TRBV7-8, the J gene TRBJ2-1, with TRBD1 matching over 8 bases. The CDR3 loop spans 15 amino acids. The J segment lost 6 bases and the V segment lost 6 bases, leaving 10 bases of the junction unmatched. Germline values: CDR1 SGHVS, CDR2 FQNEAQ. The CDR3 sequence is CASRADRGAFNEQFF. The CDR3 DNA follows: TGTGCCAGCAGAGCAGACAGGGGCGCCTTCAATGAGCAGTTCTTC.

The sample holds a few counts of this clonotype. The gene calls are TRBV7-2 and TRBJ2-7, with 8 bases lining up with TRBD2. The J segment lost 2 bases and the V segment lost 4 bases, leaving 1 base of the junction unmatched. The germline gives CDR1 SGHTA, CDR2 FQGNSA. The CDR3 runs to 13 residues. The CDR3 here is CASSSSGPYEQYF. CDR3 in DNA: TGTGCCAGCAGCTCTAGCGGGCCCTACGAGCAGTACTTC.

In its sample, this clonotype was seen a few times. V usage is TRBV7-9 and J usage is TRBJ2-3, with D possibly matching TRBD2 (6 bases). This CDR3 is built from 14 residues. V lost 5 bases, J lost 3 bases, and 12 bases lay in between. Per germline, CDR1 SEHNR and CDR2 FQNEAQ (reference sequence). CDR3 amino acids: CASSPHGGTDTQYF. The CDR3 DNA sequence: TGTGCCAGCAGCCCACACGGGGGAACAGATACGCAGTATTTT.

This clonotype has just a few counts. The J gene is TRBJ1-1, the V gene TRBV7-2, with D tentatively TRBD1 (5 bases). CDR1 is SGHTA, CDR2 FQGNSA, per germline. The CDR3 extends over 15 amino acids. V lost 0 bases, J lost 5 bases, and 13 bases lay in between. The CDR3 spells CASSLAVRVETEAFF. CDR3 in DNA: TGTGCCAGCAGCTTAGCTGTCAGGGTCGAGACTGAAGCTTTCTTT. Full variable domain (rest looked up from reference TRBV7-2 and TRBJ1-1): GAGVSQSPSNKVTEKGKDVELRCDPISGHTALYWYRQSLGQGLEFLIYFQGNSAPDKSGLPSDRFSAERTGGSVSTLTIQRTQQEDSAVYLCASSLAVRVETEAFFGQGTRLTVV.

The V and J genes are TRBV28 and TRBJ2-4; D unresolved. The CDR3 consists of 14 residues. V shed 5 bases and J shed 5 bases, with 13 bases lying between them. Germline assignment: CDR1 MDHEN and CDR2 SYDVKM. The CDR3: CASSPPLAQNIQYF. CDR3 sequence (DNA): TGTGCCAGCAGTCCCCCCCTCGCCCAAAACATTCAGTACTTC.

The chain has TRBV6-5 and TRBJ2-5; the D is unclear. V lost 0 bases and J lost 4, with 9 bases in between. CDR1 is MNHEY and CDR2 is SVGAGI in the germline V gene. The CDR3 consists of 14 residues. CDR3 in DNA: TGTGCCAGCAGTTACTCAGGGCCAACAGAGACCCAGTACTTC. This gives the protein CASSYSGPTETQYF.

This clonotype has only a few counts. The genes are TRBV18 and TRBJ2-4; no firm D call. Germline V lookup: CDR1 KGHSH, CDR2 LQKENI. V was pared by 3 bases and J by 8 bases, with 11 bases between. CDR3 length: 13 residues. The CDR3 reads CASSPVGLDIQYF. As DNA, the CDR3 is TGTGCCAGCTCACCGGTGGGCCTCGACATTCAGTACTTC.

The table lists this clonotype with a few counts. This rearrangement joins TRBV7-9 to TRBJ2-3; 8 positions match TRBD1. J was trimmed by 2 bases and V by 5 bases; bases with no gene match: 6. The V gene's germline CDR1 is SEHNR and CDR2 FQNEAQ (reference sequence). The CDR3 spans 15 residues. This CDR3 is CASSRDRIYTDTQYF. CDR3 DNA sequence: TGTGCCAGCAGCCGGGACAGGATATACACAGATACGCAGTATTTT.

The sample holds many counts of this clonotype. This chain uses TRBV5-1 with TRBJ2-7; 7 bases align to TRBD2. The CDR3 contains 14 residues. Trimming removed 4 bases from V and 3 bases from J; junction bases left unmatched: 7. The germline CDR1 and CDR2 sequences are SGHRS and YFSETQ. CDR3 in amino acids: CASSPSGGNYEQYF. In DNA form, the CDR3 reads TGCGCCAGCAGCCCGTCGGGAGGAAACTACGAGCAGTACTTC.

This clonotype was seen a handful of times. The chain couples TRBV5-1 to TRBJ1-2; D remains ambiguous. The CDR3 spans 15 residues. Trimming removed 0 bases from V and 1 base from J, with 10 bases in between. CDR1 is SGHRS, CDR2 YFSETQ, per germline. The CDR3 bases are TGCGCCAGCAGCTTGGGGGCTAACAGTAACTATGGCTACACCTTC. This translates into CASSLGANSNYGYTF.

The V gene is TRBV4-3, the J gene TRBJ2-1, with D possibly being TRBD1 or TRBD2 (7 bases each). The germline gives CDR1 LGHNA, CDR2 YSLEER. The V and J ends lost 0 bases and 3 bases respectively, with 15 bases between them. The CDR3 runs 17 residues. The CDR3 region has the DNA TGCGCCAGCAGCCAAGATCCAGGGGGAGGGGTCTACAATGAGCAGTTCTTC. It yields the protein CASSQDPGGGVYNEQFF.

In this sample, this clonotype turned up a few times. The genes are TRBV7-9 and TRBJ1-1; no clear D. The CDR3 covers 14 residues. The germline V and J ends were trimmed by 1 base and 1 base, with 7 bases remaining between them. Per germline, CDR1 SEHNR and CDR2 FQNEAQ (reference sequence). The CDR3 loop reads CASSLGSGNTEAFF. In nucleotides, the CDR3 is TGTGCCAGCAGCTTAGGTTCGGGGAACACTGAAGCTTTCTTT.

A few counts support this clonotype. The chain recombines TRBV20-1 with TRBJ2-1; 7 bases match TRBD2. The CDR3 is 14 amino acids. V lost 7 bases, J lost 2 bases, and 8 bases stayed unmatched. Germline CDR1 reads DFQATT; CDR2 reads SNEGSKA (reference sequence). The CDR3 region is CSVQREDAYNEQFF. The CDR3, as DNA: TGCAGTGTCCAGCGGGAAGATGCCTACAATGAGCAGTTCTTC.

In DNA form, the CDR3 reads TGTGCCAGCTCACAAAGGGGCGGGCCTGGTAGCACTGAAGCTTTCTTT. Translated, it gives CASSQRGGPGSTEAFF. The chain is built from TRBV18 and TRBJ1-1; D possibly corresponds to TRBD1 (5 bases). Trimming took off 4 bases at V and 4 bases at J, with 19 bases between the two ends. Germline CDR1 reads KGHSH; CDR2 reads LQKENI. The CDR3 loop spans 16 amino acids.

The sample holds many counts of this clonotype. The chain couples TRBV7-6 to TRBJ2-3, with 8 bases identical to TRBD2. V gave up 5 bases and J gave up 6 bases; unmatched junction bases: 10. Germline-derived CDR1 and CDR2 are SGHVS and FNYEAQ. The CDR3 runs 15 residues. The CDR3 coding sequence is TGTGCCAGCAGCCAAGGACTAGCAGCTGGGGATACGCAGTATTTT. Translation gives CASSQGLAAGDTQYF. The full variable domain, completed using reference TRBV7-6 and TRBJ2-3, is GAGVSQSPRYKVTKRGQDVALRCDPISGHVSLYWYRQALGQGPEFLTYFNYEAQQDKSGLPNDRFSAERPEGSISTLTIQRTEQRDSAMYRCASSQGLAAGDTQYFGPGTRLTVL.

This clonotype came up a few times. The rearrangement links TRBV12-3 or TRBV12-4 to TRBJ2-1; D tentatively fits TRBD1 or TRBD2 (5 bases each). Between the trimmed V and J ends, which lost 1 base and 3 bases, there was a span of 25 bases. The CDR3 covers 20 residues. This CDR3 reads CASSLVRAGLKGTRYNEQFF. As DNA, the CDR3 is TGTGCCAGCAGTTTAGTAAGAGCCGGGCTTAAGGGGACCCGCTACAATGAGCAGTTCTTC.

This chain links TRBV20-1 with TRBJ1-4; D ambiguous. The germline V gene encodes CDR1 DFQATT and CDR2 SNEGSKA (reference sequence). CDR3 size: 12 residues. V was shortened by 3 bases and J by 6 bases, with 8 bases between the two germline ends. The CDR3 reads CSASGPDEKLFF. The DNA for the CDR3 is TGCAGTGCTAGCGGGCCCGATGAAAAACTGTTTTTT.